One sample yielded the 2 T cell receptor beta chains listed below, sequenced in a study of CD8+CD57+ T cells in acquired aplastic anemia. CD8+CD57+ cell expansion, shown by flow cytometry, had occurred in the patients selected for sequencing. TCR beta VDJ and CDR3 profiling used genomic DNA as template. TCRdb itself ran the reads through MiXCR, one entry per CDR3 protein. The sample lists around 200,000 distinct CDR3 sequences; around 50% were seen once. The sample comprised sorted CD4+, CD8+, or CD8+CD57+ T cells (not recorded which) from PBMCs. Receptor source: a human donor with aplastic anemia.

The chain couples TRBV19 to TRBJ2-7, with 10 bases matching TRBD1. Germline V lookup: CDR1 LNHDA, CDR2 SQIVND (reference sequence). The CDR3 consists of 14 residues. V shed 5 bases, J shed 1 base, and the junction held 2 bases outside the gene matches. The CDR3 nucleotides read TGTGCCAGTAGTGTGGGACAGGGGTCCTACGAGCAGTACTTC. Translating it yields CASSVGQGSYEQYF.

This clonotype was seen at least ten times. The DNA of the CDR3 is TGTGCCAGCAGTGTTGGGGGGGCCTACAATGAGCAGTTCTTC. The encoded protein is CASSVGGAYNEQFF. The V gene is TRBV6-4, the J gene TRBJ2-1, with 7 bases identical to TRBD2. V was pared by 4 bases and J by 2 bases, with 2 bases of the junction left unmatched. CDR1 is MRHNA, CDR2 SNTAGT, per germline. This CDR3 region has 14 residues.